The 5 T cell receptor beta chains given below trace back to one sample, sequenced in a study of technical replicates of blood from a few donors. TCRdb's copy holds only in-frame clones and misses some; the assay was immunoSEQ multiplex PCR. The table shows tens of thousands of clones, with approximately 95% occurring only once. The specimen sequenced was T cells isolated from PBMCs. The receptors were gathered from a human donor in good health.

V usage is TRBV7-9 and J usage is TRBJ2-3, with 7 nucleotides matching TRBD2. The trim removed 2 bases at V and 5 bases at J, leaving 7 bases unmatched. CDR1 is SEHNR, CDR2 FQNEAQ, per germline (reference sequence). The CDR3 is made up of 15 amino acids. This CDR3 reads CASSLLREAKDTQYF. The CDR3 DNA is TGTGCCAGCAGCTTACTCCGGGAGGCCAAAGATACGCAGTATTTT. Looking up the rest from reference TRBV7-9 and TRBJ2-3 gives the full variable domain: DTGVSQNPRHKITKRGQNVTFRCDPISEHNRLYWYRQTLGQGPEFLTYFQNEAQLEKSRLLSDRFSAERPKGSFSTLEIQRTEQGDSAMYLCASSLLREAKDTQYFGPGTRLTVL.

The chain has TRBV7-7 and TRBJ1-3; the D gene is possibly TRBD1 (5 bases). This CDR3 has 15 amino acids. V shed 5 bases and J shed 2 bases, with 13 bases lying between them. Germline lookup yields CDR1 SSHAT and CDR2 FNYEAQ (reference sequence). The CDR3 reads CASSPKRGAGNTIYF. CDR3 DNA: TGTGCCAGCAGCCCAAAACGGGGGGCTGGAAACACCATATATTTT.

This chain uses TRBV7-9 with TRBJ2-4; maybe TRBD1 (5 bases). The length of the CDR3 is 13 residues. The V gene's germline CDR1 is SEHNR and CDR2 FQNEAQ (reference sequence). Trimming left V 6 bases short and J 3 bases short, with 9 bases between. The CDR3 loop is CASRGLNKNIQYF. The CDR3 nucleotides read TGTGCCAGCAGGGGGCTGAACAAAAACATTCAGTACTTC. Variable domain in full (rest from reference TRBV7-9 and TRBJ2-4): DTGVSQNPRHKITKRGQNVTFRCDPISEHNRLYWYRQTLGQGPEFLTYFQNEAQLEKSRLLSDRFSAERPKGSFSTLEIQRTEQGDSAMYLCASRGLNKNIQYFGAGTRLSVL.

The gene calls are TRBV19 and TRBJ2-7, with D tentatively TRBD1 (6 bases). Germline loops: CDR1 LNHDA, CDR2 SQIVND (reference sequence). With 9 bases removed from V and 1 base from J, the gap between germline ends came to 13 bases. This CDR3 is 13 amino acids long. The CDR3 DNA sequence: TGTGCCAGCCATAAAACAGGGTCCTACGAGCAGTACTTC. Protein sequence: CASHKTGSYEQYF.

The V gene is TRBV5-6, the J gene TRBJ2-1; weak D call: TRBD2 (5 bases). The germline V and J ends were trimmed by 7 bases and 8 bases, with 7 bases remaining between them. The CDR3 loop spans 10 amino acids. From germline, CDR1 is SGHDT and CDR2 YYEEEE. As DNA, the CDR3 is TGTGCCAGCGGACTGCATGAGCAGTTCTTC. It yields the protein CASGLHEQFF. Drawing the rest from reference TRBV5-6 and TRBJ2-1, the complete variable domain is DAGVTQSPTHLIKTRGQQVTLRCSPKSGHDTVSWYQQALGQGPQFIFQYYEEEERQRGNFPDRFSGHQFPNYSSELNVNALLLGDSALYLCASGLHEQFFGPGTRLTVL.